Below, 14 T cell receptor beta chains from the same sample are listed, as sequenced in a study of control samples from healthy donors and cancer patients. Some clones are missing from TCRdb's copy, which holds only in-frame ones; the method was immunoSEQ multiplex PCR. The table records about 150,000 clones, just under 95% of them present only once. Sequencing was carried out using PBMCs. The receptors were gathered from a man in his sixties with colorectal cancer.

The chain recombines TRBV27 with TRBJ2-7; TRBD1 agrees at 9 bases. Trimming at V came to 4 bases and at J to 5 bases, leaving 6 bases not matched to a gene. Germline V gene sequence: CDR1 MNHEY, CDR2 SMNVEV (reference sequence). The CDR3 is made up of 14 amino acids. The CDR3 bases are TGTGCCAGCAGTTGGAAACAGGGGGCCCACGAGCAGTACTTC. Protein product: CASSWKQGAHEQYF.

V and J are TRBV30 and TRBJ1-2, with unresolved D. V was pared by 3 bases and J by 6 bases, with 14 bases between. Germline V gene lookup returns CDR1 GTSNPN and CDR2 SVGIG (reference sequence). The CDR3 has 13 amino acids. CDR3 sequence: CAWSPQPTHGYTF. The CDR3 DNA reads TGTGCCTGGAGCCCACAACCAACCCATGGCTACACCTTC.

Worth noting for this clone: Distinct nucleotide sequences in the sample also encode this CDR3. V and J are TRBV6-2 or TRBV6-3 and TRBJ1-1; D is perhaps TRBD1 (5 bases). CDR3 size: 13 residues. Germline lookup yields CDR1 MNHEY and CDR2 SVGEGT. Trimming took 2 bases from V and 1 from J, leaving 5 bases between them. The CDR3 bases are TGTGCCAGCAGTTACAGGGGGAACACTGAAGCTTTCTTT. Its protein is CASSYRGNTEAFF.

The CDR3 DNA follows: TGTGCCACAGGATGGGACACTGAAGCTTTCTTT. Protein product: CATGWDTEAFF. The V and J genes are TRBV25-1 and TRBJ1-1; D remains unclear. Germline assignment: CDR1 MGHDK and CDR2 SYGVNS. V lost 10 bases and J lost 3, with 9 bases in between. This CDR3 region has 11 residues.

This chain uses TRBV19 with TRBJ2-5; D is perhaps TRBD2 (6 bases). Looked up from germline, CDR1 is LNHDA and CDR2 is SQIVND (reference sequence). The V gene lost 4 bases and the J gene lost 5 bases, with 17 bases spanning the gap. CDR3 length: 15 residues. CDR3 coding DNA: TGTGCCAGTAGTACCCGGGACTTTGGACGCGAGACCCAGTACTTC. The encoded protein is CASSTRDFGRETQYF.

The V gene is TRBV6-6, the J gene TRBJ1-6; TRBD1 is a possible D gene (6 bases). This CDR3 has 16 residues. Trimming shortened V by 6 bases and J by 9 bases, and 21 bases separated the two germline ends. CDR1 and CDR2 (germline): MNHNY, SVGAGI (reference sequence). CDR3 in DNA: TGTGCCAGCAGCTTGGGGGGATCAGGGGCGGCTTCACCCCTCCACTTT. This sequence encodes CASSLGGSGAASPLHF.

The CDR3 reads CAWSRDRSAYNSPLHF. The CDR3 nucleotides are TGTGCCTGGAGTCGGGACAGGTCGGCCTATAATTCACCCCTCCACTTT. The chain combines TRBV30 with TRBJ1-6, with 8 bases lining up with TRBD1. The CDR3 has 16 residues. V trimming: 2 bases; J trimming: 2 bases; junction bases outside the gene matches: 5. The germline CDR1 and CDR2 sequences are GTSNPN and SVGIG (reference sequence).

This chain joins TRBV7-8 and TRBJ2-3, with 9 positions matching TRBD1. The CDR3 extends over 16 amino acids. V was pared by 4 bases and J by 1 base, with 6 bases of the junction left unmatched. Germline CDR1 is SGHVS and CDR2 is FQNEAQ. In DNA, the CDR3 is TGTGCCAGCAGCTGGGGACAGGGAATGGGCACAGATACGCAGTATTTT. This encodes CASSWGQGMGTDTQYF.

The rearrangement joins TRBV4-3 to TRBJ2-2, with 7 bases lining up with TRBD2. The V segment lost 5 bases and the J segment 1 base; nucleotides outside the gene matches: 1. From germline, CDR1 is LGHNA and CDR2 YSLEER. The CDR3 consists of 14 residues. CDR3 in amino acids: CASSERGNTGELFF. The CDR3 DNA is TGCGCCAGCAGCGAGCGGGGGAACACCGGGGAGCTGTTTTTT.

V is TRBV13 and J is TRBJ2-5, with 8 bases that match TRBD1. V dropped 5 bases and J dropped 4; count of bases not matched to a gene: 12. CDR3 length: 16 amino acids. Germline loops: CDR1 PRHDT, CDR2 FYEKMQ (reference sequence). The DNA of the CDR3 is TGTGCCAGCAGCCTCACATTGGACAGGGAAGGAGAGACCCAGTACTTC. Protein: CASSLTLDREGETQYF.

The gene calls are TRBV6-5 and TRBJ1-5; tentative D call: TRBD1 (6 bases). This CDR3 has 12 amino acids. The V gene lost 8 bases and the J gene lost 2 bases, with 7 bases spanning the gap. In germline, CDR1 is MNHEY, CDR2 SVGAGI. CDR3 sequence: CASRQGNQPQHF. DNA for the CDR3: TGTGCCAGCCGACAGGGCAATCAGCCCCAGCATTTT.

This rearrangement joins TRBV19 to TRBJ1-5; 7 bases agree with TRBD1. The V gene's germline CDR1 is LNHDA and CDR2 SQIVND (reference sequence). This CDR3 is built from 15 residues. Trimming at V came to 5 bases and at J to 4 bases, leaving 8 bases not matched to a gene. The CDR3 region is CASSEYRGGNQPQHF. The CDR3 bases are TGTGCCAGTAGTGAGTACAGGGGCGGGAATCAGCCCCAGCATTTT.

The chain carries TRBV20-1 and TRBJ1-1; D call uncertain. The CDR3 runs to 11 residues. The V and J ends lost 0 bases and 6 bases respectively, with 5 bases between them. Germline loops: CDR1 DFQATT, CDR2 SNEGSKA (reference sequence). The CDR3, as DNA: TGCAGTGCTAGAGATTATTCTGAAGCTTTCTTT. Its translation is CSARDYSEAFF.

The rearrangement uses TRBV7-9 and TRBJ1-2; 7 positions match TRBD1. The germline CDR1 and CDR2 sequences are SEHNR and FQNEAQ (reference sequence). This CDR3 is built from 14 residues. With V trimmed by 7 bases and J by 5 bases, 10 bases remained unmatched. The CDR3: CASTQDRADYGYTF. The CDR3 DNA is TGTGCCAGCACCCAAGACAGGGCGGATTATGGCTACACCTTC. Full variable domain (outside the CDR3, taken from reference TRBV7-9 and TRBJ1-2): DTGVSQNPRHKITKRGQNVTFRCDPISEHNRLYWYRQTLGQGPEFLTYFQNEAQLEKSRLLSDRFSAERPKGSFSTLEIQRTEQGDSAMYLCASTQDRADYGYTFGSGTRLTVV.